This T cell receptor (beta chain) was recorded in a study of OX40 agonist ivuxolimab in advanced cancers. About the study: Partial responses were observed in three patients, of whom one had hepatocellular carcinoma and two had cutaneous melanoma. Study-wide points: At 0.1 to 3.0 mg/kg, CD4+ and CD8+ blood T cells expanded clonally by week 6.

Germline CDR1 reads LGHNT; CDR2 reads FRNRAP. Trimming removed 1 base from V and 3 bases from J, with 9 bases in between. The CDR3 length is 14 residues. Sequencing was performed with immunoSEQ multiplex PCR; in TCRdb, only in-frame clones are kept and a portion is missing. Here the sample spans about 53,000 clones, 80% to 90% being singletons. As regards this clone: Its matching antigen is unknown.

Patients with a history of autoimmune disease or on systemic immunosuppression were excluded. Sequences were derived from CD4+ or CD8+ T cells sorted from blood, sampled in a trial of the OX40 agonist ivuxolimab. This clonotype was sampled from an adult with an advanced solid tumor such as melanoma, head and neck, liver or kidney cancer. The chain is built from TRBV12-5 and TRBJ2-5; D could derive from TRBD1 or TRBD2 (5 bases each). The CDR3 spells CASGLAVGEETQYF. CDR3 in DNA: TGTGCTAGTGGTTTGGCGGTGGGGGAAGAGACCCAGTACTTC.